The entry that follows covers one T cell receptor beta chain sequence. The source of the sample is a study of blood T cell repertoires in COVID-19. As for the study in general: There were acute and convalescent COVID-19 samples, and they came from the United States, Italy and Spain.

Self-reported history from a screening survey and questionnaire set each donor's cohort. Symptom resolution, clearance, or two negative PCRs marked the recovered donors of Cohort 3. TCRdb keeps only in-frame clones here, not all; method: immunoSEQ multiplex PCR. In the table there are under 300,000 clones, roughly 80% of which are singletons. The CDR3 consists of 14 residues. Germline V lookup: CDR1 MNHEY, CDR2 SVGAGI. V shed 10 bases, J shed 2 bases, and the junction held 7 bases outside the gene matches. Material for sequencing was PBMCs or T cells enriched from blood (not recorded which). The receptor was isolated from a middle-aged man who had recovered from COVID-19. The chain carries TRBV6-5 and TRBJ1-5, with 8 bases lining up with TRBD1. CDR3 bases: TGTGCCACAGGGGCAGGGGGCGGCAATCAGCCCCAGCATTTT. It yields the protein CATGAGGGNQPQHF.